The source of this T cell receptor beta chain is a study of blood T cells in healthy people across ages (dated by TCRdb to between 2014 and 2016). Context from the whole study: In model experiments, roughly one uniquely barcoded TCR beta cDNA molecule per two T cells was captured by template switching. The donors were split into four age groups: young (average 16 years), middle-aged (39), aged (roughly 65) and long-lived (roughly 88). Two additional independent replicas of 1 million unique cDNA reads from the same blood draw were analyzed for two donors (one aged 18 to 30 and one aged 80 or older). Donors of different ages were randomly distributed across sequencing lanes to avoid experimental bias. Using deep sequencing normalized with unique cDNA molecular identifiers, the study measured how TCR beta repertoire diversity changes with age.

Library preparation used 5' RACE. Data came from an Illumina HiSeq 2500. A second PCR of roughly 6 to 11 cycles was performed with a sample-barcoded 5' primer and a J-beta primer mix. A unique molecular identifier was introduced onto each TCR beta cDNA molecule by a template-switch 5' adaptor carrying 12 random nucleotides. At least 2.5 million CDR3-containing paired-end reads were obtained from each sample. The Mint cDNA synthesis kit, primed by a TRBC-specific oligonucleotide, was used to synthesize first-strand cDNA from all RNA. Following uracil-DNA glycosylase treatment, all cDNA underwent a first 18-cycle PCR with the universal primers M1SS and BC2_uni_R. On the authors' methods: Each sample was normalized by randomly selecting 1 million high-quality reads, each carrying a distinct molecular identifier. Reads sharing molecular identifiers were discarded rather than binned into consensus sequences. CDR3 identification, clonotype clustering and error correction used MiTCR with a Q25 quality threshold and the strictest error-elimination algorithm. Lower-bound total TCR beta diversity was estimated with a nonparametric unseen species model using Euler transformation. TCRdb cleaned the public reads at Q25 with fastp, built clones with MiXCR and kept in-frame beta chains. When rows share a CDR3 protein, they turn into one entry using the most common DNA and genes. The V and J calls, along with clone size, are taken from TCRdb and not from the paper's own processing. The sample has 1.5 million to 2 million distinct CDR3 sequences on record, about 30% of them singletons. The ten largest clones take up about 8% of the sample.

A word on this clonotype: Its antigen is still unknown. Its ends do not fully match the called genes, so a read error is possible.

Overall study results and their limits: Total diversity estimates from one million sequenced T cells were considered lower bounds and underestimates. Because donor CMV infection status was unknown, age-related changes in expanded clonotypes were potentially confounded. Because profiling used bulk unsorted PBMCs, naive and antigen-experienced compartments could not be compared conclusively. Observed TCR beta diversity correlated strongly with the percentage of naive T cells measured by flow cytometry. As age increased, observed TCR beta diversity per million T cells dropped in a roughly linear way, and a significant reduction was already evident by age 40. The long-lived group showed more naive CD4+ T cells, fewer expanded clones and increased TCR diversity than the aged group, suggesting age selection.

There are 15 amino acids in the CDR3, from cysteine to phenylalanine inclusive. Only the CDR3 part of the read is kept: 45 bases, read in frame from the first base. The germline V gene (reference sequence) specifies SEHNR as CDR1 and FQNEAQ as CDR2. The roughly 42 donors, aged roughly 6 to 95 years, were systemically healthy Caucasian individuals from Russia. Each donor gave roughly 11 milliliters of peripheral blood, drawn into EDTA-treated Vacutainer tubes. Ficoll-Paque density-gradient centrifugation was used to isolate PBMCs, with at least 6.5 million per sample. Total RNA, at least 5.5 micrograms per sample, was extracted from PBMCs with Trizol reagent. For every donor, an aliquot of PBMCs went through flow cytometry to measure the percentages of naive CD45RAhigh/CD27high T cells.

This clonotype was obtained from a woman in her 30s in good health. The chain joins TRBV7-9 to TRBJ2-1; 13 central bases correspond to TRBD2. Sequences were obtained from blood. CDR3 region: CASSLDGLAGDEHFF. The DNA sequence is as follows: TGTGCCAGCAGCTTGGATGGACTAGCGGGGGATGAGCACTTTTTC.